Described below is a single T cell receptor beta chain sequence and its context. What it binds is not known. These data belong to a study of cytomegalovirus exposure and HLA in healthy donors. General observations from the study: In an earlier analysis, productive rearrangement rates for most beta V segments clustered near 87% or 30%. In terms of immune exposure information, only CMV serostatus was available. Highly shared variants forming one cluster were likely a sequencing artifact. The authors later linked a missense DCLRE1C variant to TCR beta V- and J-gene trimming.

PCR primers comprised 60 Vbeta and 13 Jbeta primers. Generated by immunoSEQ multiplex PCR, the TCRdb table keeps only in-frame clones and is missing some. The specimen's table records more than 50,000 clones. This receptor was obtained from a man over 45 in good health and CMV-seropositive. Sequences were obtained from PBMCs.

CDR3 region: CASSKGDPGVYEQYF. CDR3 DNA sequence: TGTGCCAGCAGCAAGGGGGACCCAGGGGTGTACGAGCAGTACTTC. This chain joins TRBV7-2 and TRBJ2-7; a weak D match, TRBD1 (6 bases). This CDR3 has 15 amino acids. From germline, CDR1 is SGHTA and CDR2 FQGNSA. V dropped 5 bases and J dropped 4 bases, with 18 bases sitting between them.